This T cell receptor beta chain is from a study of blood T cell repertoires in COVID-19. Produced via immunoSEQ multiplex PCR; TCRdb's table is partial and in-frame only. The sample lists about 190,000 clones; around 80% were seen once. V lost 0 bases and J 9 bases, leaving 15 bases between the germline ends. The CDR3 totals 16 residues. The germline V gene encodes CDR1 MGHRA and CDR2 YSYEKL. The rearrangement joins TRBV4-1 to TRBJ1-6; weak D call: TRBD1 (6 bases). The receptor comes from a woman older than 75 with active or convalescent COVID-19. Sequencing was done on a sample of peripheral blood. This CDR3 reads CASSQDVRQVGSPLHF. CDR3 DNA sequence: TGCGCCAGCAGCCAAGATGTTCGACAGGTCGGTTCACCCCTCCACTTT.